This record concerns one TCR beta chain sequence. Antigen specificity is unknown. This sample stems from a study of long-term antiretroviral therapy in people with HIV. Researchers report immunoSEQ v3.0 was run at survey level. Clones were sequenced by immunoSEQ multiplex PCR, and TCRdb holds only the in-frame ones, with some missing. The sample holds about 39,000 clones, more than 80% seen once. Whole-study findings and limits: Across all time points, the repertoire was dominated by clones that expanded before ART. Diversity went up after ART and still fell short of transplant donor controls.

Specimens carried about 0.9-11 million cryopreserved PBMC before DNA extraction. Sequenced material: unsorted PBMCs, taken 3.1 years after starting antiretroviral therapy. The receptor comes from a woman aged 50 to 60 with HIV.

The CDR3 DNA is TGTGCCAGCAGTTTTGGGGGTCCCGGGGAGCTGTTTTTT. Encoded protein: CASSFGGPGELFF. The chain couples TRBV9 to TRBJ2-2; either TRBD1 or TRBD2 may supply D (5 bases each). Germline V CDR1 and CDR2: SGDLS, YYNGEE. The CDR3 totals 13 residues. V was trimmed by 5 bases and J by 6 bases, leaving 11 bases between them.